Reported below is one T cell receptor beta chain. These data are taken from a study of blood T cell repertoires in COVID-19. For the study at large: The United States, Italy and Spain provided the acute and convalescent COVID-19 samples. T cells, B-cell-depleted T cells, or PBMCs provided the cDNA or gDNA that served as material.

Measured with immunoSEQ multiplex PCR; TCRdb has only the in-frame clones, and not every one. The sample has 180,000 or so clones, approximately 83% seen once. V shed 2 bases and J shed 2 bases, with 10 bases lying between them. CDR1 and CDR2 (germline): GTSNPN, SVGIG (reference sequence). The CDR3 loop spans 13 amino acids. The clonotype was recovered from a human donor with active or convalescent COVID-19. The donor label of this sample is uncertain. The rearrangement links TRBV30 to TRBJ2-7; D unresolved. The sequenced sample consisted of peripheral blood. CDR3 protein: CAWSSSTPYEQYF. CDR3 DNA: TGTGCCTGGAGTTCCTCGACACCCTACGAGCAGTACTTC.